This T cell receptor beta chain came from a study of shared clonotypes between healthy human individuals (dated by TCRdb to about 2020). Background for the entire study: A couple of women and a few men aged 18 to 49 years were included in the cohort. To increase sequencing depth and limit assay-specific biases, TCR repertoire library preparation and sequencing were carried out by different laboratories using diverse techniques. Per donor, leukapheresis produced somewhere between about 0.94 and 9.5 billion PBMCs. To estimate repertoire size and how much clonotypes are shared between individuals, the study performed deep sequencing of blood TCR repertoires from five healthy adults. Per donor, three plates each were used for CD4 naive and CD4 memory, two for CD8 naive, and one for CD8 memory.

CDR1 and CDR2 are read off the germline V gene (reference sequence) as LNHDA and SQIVND. From the cysteine up to the phenylalanine, the CDR3 has a length of 13 residues. Solely the CDR3 DNA is kept, with 39 bases framed from the first base. About this clone: The clone's antigen remains unknown. Base quality data are lacking; no much larger clone is found one base away.

Results and caveats for the whole study, not just this receptor: Naive subsets generally had larger estimated clonotype richness than memory subsets did. Because the study included a small number of donors, the genetic and exposure-history diversity represented was limited. Based on pairwise subsampling, the degree of clonotype sharing among donors was expected to be affected by sequencing depth. Across several donors, approximately 5% of naive CD4, 3% to 3.5% of naive CD8, about 2.3% of memory CD4, and 0.4% of memory CD8 clonotypes were shared. Sampling was restricted to blood, and TCR repertoires in tissues likely differ from the TCR repertoires found in blood. Incomplete sequencing was indicated by rarefaction of sorted-subset datasets, despite the large sequencing depth. Clonotypes shared by all four sorted-subset donors showed higher generation probabilities than non-shared clonotypes.

Healthy HIV-negative adults with no recently reported acute infections or vaccinations were included as donors. All donors were Caucasian adults living in Nashville, Tennessee, USA. Magnetic negative selection was used to enrich CD4+ T cells, after which naive cells were positively selected on CD45RA and the negative fraction became the memory subset. Blood was collected by leukapheresis, and PBMCs were isolated by Ficoll-Histopaque density gradient centrifugation and then cryopreserved in liquid nitrogen vapor phase. Purity and quantity of every magnetically sorted T cell population were checked by analytical flow cytometry. From each sorted fraction, genomic DNA was isolated and quantified by UV absorbance on a Nanodrop 2000c. Using the deep immunoSEQ assay, multiplex PCR amplified TCR CDR3 regions from genomic DNA. Genomic DNA extracted from each cell subset was distributed evenly over all wells of several immunoSEQ 96-well plates, and each plate served as one replicate. For sorted subsets, around 200 ng genomic DNA, equal to about 30,000 T cell genomes, was loaded into each replicate PCR. Purified libraries were measured with a Qubit 3.0 fluorometer, size-checked on a Bioanalyzer 2100, and measured again with the KAPA Library Quantification kit. Every immunoSEQ 96-well plate was sequenced on a separate single-read 150-cycle Illumina NextSeq 550 flow cell. From the authors' description of their analysis: Because the immunoSEQ output held only junctional sequences and lacked quality scores, the filtering could not match the filtering applied to full-length reads. To assign V/J genes and CDR3, sequences were annotated using PyIR, a Python wrapper for IgBLAST v1.9, with IMGT germline references. Reads were filtered out if the reads had weak V/J assignments (E-value above 1e-6), no CDR3, stop codons, out-of-frame junctions, or ambiguous translated residues. V3J clonotypes were defined as sequences sharing the same inferred V gene, J gene, and CDR3 amino acid sequence. Percentage overlap between repertoires was calculated by dividing the number of shared unique clonotypes by the size of the smaller repertoire. Richness of each repertoire was evaluated using RTK rarefaction, the Chao1 estimator, and Recon v2.1 estimates of unobserved clonotypes. OLGA was used to compute generation probabilities for all TCRbeta clonotypes that the gDNA method yielded from a few donors. Held by TCRdb, this immuneACCESS table contains in-frame sequences only and omits some clones. Under half of the omission traces to an unresolved V gene where checked; the cause of the rest is unknown. The V and J calls and clone size are taken from that table; D and trimming were inferred from the DNA. For this sample the table gives more than 2 million clones, of which 90% to 97% were detected only once. Over 0.1% of the sample lies in the top ten.

The rearranged chain carries TRBV19 and TRBJ2-5, and TRBD2 may be the D gene, going by 6 matching bases. The DNA end is a closer match to TRBJ2-7, so the J assignment may be wrong. The sequencing input was naive CD4+ T cells sorted from blood. The cell subset or site label, read with the paper, signifies: CD45RA+ positively selected. The receptor comes from a man aged 18-30 years in good health. CDR3 region: CASSIVEGVEQYF. The bases are TGTGCCAGTAGTATAGTGGAGGGAGTCGAGCAGTACTTC.